This TCR beta chain is from a study of shared clonotypes between healthy human individuals. Study-level information: The cohort had two women and a few men, ages 18 to 49. Findings and caveats of the study: Memory subsets had estimated richness that was generally smaller than that of naive subsets. Researchers sampled blood only, noting tissue repertoires likely differ.

Profiling relied on immunoSEQ multiplex PCR, and the TCRdb table lists in-frame clones only, not all of them. The sample has more than 2 million clones; 85% to 95% are singletons. The CDR3 is 13 residues long. The germline CDR1 and CDR2 sequences are SEHNR and FQNEAQ (reference sequence). V lost 5 bases to trimming and J lost 1 base, with 8 bases between them. As concerns this clone: Its antigen is unidentified. Other DNA sequences in this sample translate to the same CDR3.

The investigators split CD4+ cells into a CD45RA+ naive subset and a CD45RA-negative memory subset. This sequence joins TRBV7-9 and TRBJ1-1, with D unclear. This TCR derives from a man aged 18 to 29 in good health. Specimen: naive CD4+ T cells sorted from blood. As to subset: CD45RA+ positively selected. CDR3 residues: CASSAQGNTEAFF. CDR3 sequence (DNA): TGTGCCAGCAGCGCCCAAGGGAACACTGAAGCTTTCTTT.